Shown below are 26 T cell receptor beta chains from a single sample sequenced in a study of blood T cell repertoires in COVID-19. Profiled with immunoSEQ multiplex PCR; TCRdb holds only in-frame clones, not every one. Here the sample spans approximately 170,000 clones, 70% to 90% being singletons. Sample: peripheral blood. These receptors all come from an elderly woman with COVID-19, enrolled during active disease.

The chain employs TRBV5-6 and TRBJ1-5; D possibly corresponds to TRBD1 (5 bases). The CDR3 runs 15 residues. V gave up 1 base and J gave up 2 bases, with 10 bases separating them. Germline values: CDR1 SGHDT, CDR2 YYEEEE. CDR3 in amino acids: CASSLRGGGNQPQHF. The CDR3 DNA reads TGTGCCAGCAGCTTGCGCGGGGGGGGCAATCAGCCCCAGCATTTT.

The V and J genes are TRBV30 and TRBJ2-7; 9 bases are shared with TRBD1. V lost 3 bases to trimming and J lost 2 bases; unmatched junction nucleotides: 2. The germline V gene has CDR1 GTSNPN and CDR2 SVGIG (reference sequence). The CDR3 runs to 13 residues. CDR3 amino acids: CAWRGQGAYEQYF. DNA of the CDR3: TGTGCCTGGAGGGGACAGGGTGCCTACGAGCAGTACTTC.

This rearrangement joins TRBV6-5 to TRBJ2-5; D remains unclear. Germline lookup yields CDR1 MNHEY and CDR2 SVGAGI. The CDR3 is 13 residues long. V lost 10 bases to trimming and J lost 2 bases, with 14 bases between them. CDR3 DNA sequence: TGTGCCACACTTGGGCTACGACAAGAGACCCAGTACTTC. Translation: CATLGLRQETQYF.

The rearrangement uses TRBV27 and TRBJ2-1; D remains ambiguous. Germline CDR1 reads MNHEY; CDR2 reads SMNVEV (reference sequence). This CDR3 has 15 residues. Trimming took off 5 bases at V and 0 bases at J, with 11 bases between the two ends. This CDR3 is CASSPSPGSYNEQFF. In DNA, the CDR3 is TGTGCCAGCAGTCCCTCCCCGGGCTCCTACAATGAGCAGTTCTTC.

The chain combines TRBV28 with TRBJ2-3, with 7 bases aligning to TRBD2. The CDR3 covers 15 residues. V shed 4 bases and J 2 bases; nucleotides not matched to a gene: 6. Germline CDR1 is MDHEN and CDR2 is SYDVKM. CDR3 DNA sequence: TGTGCCAGCAGTTCGGCTAGCGGTTCCACAGATACGCAGTATTTT. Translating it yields CASSSASGSTDTQYF. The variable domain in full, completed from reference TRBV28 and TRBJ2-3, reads DVKVTQSSRYLVKRTGEKVFLECVQDMDHENMFWYRQDPGLGLRLIYFSYDVKMKEKGDIPEGYSVSREKKERFSLILESASTNQTSMYLCASSSASGSTDTQYFGPGTRLTVL.

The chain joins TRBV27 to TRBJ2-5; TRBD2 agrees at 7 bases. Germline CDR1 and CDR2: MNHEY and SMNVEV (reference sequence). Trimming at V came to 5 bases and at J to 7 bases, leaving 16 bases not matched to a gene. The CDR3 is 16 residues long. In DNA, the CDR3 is TGTGCCAGCAGTGTCCGTATCCCGGGACTAAGATGGACCCAGTACTTC. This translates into CASSVRIPGLRWTQYF.

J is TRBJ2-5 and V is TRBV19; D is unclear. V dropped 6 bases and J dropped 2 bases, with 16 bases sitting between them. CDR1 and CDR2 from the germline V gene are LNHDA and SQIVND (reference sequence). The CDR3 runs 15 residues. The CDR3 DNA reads TGTGCCAGTAGACCCTCAGTGATTGATCAAGAGACCCAGTACTTC. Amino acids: CASRPSVIDQETQYF. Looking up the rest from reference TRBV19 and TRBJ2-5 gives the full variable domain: DGGITQSPKYLFRKEGQNVTLSCEQNLNHDAMYWYRQDPGQGLRLIYYSQIVNDFQKGDIAEGYSVSREKKESFPLTVTSAQKNPTAFYLCASRPSVIDQETQYFGPGTRLLVL.

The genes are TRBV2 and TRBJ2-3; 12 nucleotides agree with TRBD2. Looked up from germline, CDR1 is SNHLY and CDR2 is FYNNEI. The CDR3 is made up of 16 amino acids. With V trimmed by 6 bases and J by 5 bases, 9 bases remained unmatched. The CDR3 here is CASRPLAGGPLDTQYF. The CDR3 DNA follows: TGTGCCAGCAGGCCTCTAGCGGGAGGGCCCCTAGATACGCAGTATTTT.

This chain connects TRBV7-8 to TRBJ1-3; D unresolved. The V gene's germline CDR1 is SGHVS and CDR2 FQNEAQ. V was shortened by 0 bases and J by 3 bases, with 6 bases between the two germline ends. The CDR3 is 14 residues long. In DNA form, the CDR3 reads TGTGCCAGCAGCTTAGCCCTCGGTGGAAACACCATATATTTT. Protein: CASSLALGGNTIYF.

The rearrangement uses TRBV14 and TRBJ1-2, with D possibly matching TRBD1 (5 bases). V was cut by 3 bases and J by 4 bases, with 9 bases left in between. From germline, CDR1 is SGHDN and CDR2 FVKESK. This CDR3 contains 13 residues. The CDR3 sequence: CASSHGRVYGYTF. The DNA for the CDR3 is TGTGCCAGCAGCCACGGCAGGGTCTATGGCTACACCTTC.

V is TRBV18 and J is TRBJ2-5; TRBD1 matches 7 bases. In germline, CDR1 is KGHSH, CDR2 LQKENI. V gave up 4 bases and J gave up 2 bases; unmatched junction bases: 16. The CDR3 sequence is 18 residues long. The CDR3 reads CASSLRTGSTPGQETQYF. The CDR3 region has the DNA TGTGCCAGCTCACTTCGGACAGGCAGTACCCCGGGGCAAGAGACCCAGTACTTC.

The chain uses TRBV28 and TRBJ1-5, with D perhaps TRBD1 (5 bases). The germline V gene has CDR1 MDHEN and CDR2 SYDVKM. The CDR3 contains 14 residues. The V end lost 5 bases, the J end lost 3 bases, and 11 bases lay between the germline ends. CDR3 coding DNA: TGTGCCAGCAGTAAAGACAGACTCAATCAGCCCCAGCATTTT. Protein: CASSKDRLNQPQHF.

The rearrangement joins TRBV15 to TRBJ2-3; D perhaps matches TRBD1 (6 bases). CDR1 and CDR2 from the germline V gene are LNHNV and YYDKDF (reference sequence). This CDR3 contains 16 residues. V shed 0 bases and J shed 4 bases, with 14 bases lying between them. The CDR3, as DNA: TGTGCCACCAGCAGAGATGTAAGGGGGAGCGCAGATACGCAGTATTTT. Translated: CATSRDVRGSADTQYF.

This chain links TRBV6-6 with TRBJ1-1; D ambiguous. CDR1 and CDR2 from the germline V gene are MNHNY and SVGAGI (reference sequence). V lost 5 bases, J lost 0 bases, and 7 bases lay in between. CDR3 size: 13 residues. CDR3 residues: CASSTGVNTEAFF. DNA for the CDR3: TGTGCCAGCAGTACCGGGGTGAACACTGAAGCTTTCTTT.

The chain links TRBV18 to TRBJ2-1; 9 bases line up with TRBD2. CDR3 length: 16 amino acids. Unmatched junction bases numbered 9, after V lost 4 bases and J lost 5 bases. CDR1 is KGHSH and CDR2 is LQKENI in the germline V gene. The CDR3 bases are TGTGCCAGCTCACAAGTTAGCGGGGGACAAAACAATGAGCAGTTCTTC. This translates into CASSQVSGGQNNEQFF.

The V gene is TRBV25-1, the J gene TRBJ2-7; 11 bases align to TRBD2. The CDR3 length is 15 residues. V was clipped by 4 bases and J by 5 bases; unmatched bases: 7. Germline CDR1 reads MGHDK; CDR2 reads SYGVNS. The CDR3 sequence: CASSGRLAGFHEQYF. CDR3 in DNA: TGTGCCAGCAGTGGCAGACTAGCGGGGTTTCACGAGCAGTACTTC.

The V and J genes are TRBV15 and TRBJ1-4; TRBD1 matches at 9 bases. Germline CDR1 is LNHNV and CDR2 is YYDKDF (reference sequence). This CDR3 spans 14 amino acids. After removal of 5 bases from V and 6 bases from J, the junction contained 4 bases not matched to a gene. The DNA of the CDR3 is TGTGCCACCAGCGTTCGACAGGGGGATGAAAAACTGTTTTTT. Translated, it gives CATSVRQGDEKLFF.

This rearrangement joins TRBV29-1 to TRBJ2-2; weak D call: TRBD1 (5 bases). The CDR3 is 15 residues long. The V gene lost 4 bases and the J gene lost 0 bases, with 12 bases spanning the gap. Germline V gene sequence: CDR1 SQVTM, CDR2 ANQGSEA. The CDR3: CSVARPGSNTGELFF. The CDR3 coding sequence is TGCAGCGTTGCCCGGCCAGGGTCGAACACCGGGGAGCTGTTTTTT.

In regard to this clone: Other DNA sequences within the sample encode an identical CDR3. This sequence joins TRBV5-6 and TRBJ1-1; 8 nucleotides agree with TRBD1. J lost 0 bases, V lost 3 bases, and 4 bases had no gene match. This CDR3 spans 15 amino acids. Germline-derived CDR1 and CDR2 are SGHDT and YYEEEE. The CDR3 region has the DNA TGTGCCAGCAGCTCCGACAGGGGCATGAACACTGAAGCTTTCTTT. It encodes CASSSDRGMNTEAFF.

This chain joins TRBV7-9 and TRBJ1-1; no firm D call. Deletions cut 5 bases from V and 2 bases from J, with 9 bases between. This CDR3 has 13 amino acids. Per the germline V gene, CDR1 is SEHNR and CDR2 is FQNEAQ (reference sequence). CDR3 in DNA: TGTGCCAGCAGCCCTCGGGGTAACACTGAAGCTTTCTTT. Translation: CASSPRGNTEAFF.

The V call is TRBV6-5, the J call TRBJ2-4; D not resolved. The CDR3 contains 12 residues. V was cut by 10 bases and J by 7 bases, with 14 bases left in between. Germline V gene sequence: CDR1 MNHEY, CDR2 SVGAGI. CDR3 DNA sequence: TGTGCCACCTCGGCCCACGGGAACATTCAGTACTTC. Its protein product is CATSAHGNIQYF.

The CDR3 is CATRRGPYSGANVLTF. CDR3 DNA: TGTGCCACCCGGAGGGGGCCGTACTCTGGGGCCAACGTCCTGACTTTC. The chain recombines TRBV15 with TRBJ2-6, with D perhaps TRBD1 (7 bases). Per the germline V gene, CDR1 is LNHNV and CDR2 is YYDKDF (reference sequence). This CDR3 has 16 amino acids. V lost 8 bases to trimming and J lost 0 bases, with 14 bases between them.

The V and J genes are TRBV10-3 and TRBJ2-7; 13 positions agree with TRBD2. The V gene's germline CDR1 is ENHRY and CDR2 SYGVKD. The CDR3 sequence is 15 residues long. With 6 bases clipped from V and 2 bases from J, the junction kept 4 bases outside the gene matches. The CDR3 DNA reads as TGTGCCATCAGGCTAGGGACTAGCGGGACCTACGAGCAGTACTTC. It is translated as CAIRLGTSGTYEQYF.

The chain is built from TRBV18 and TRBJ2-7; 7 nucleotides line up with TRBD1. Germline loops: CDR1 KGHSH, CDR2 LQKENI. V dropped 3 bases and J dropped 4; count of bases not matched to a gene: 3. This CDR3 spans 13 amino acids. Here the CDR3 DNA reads TGTGCCAGCTCACCCGGGACAGATTACGAGCAGTACTTC. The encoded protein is CASSPGTDYEQYF.

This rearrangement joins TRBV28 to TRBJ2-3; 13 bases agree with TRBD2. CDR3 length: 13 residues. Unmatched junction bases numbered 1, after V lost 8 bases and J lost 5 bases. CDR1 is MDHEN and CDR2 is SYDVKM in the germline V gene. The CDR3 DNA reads TGTGCCAGCGGACTAGCGGGAGTAGATACGCAGTATTTT. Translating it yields CASGLAGVDTQYF.

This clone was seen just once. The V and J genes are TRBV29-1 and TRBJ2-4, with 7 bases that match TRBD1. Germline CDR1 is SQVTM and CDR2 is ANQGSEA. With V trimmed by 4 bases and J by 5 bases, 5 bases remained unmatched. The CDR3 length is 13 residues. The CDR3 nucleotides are TGCAGCGTTGGGGGACAGCCAGAAAACATTCAGTACTTC. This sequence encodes CSVGGQPENIQYF.